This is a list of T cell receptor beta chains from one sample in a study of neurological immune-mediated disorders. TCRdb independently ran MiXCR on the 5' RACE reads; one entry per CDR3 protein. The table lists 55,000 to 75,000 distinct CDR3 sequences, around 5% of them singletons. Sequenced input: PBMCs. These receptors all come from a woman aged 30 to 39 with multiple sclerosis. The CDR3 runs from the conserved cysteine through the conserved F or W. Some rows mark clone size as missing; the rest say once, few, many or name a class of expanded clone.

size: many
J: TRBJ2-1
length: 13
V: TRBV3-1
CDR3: CASSQERAGEQFF

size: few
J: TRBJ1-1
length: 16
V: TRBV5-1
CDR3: CASSLDFGGRITEAFF

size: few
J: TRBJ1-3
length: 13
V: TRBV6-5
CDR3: CASRQGGGNTIYF

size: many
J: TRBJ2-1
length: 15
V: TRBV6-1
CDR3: CASSGGRSSYNEQFF

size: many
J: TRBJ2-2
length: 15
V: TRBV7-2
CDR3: CASSPQEGYTGELFF

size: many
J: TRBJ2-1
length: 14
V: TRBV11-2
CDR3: CASSYSNRGNEQFF

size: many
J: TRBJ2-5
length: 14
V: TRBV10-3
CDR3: CAIRIGQQEETQYF

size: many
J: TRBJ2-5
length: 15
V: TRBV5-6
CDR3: CASSLDRGFLETQYF

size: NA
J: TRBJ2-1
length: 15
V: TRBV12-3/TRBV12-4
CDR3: CASSGGSSSYNEQFF

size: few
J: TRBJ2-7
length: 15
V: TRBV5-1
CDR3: CASSLLAEGTYEQYF

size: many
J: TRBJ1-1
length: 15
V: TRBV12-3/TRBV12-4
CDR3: CASSLLARGSTEAFF

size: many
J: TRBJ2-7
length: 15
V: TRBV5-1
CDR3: CASSLERAGPYEQYF

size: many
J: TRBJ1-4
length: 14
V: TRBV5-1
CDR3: CASSFGTDYEKLFF

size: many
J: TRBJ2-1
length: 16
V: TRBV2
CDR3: CASSEVVQDPYNEQFF

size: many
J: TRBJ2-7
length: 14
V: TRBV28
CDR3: CASSFPVRSHEQYF

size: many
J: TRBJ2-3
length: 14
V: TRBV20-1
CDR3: CSARETPGADTQYF

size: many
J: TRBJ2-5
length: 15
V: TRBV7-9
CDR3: CASSPETTGVETQYF

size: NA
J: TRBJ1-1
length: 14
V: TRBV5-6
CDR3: CASSLLGRQGEAFF

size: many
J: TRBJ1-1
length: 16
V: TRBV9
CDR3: CASSTKGTGPYTEAFF

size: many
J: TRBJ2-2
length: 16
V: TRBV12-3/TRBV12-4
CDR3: CASKPGRQGNTGELFF

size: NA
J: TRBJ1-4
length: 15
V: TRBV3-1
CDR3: CASNQNRGTNEKLFF

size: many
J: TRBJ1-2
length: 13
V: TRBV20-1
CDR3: CSARGEGNYGYTF

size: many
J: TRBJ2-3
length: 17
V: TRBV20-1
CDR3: CSASRARGLRDSDTQYF

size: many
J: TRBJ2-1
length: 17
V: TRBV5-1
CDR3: CASSLVPVGEPYNEQFF

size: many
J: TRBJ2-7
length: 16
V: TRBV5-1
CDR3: CASSWPKGTSDYEQYF

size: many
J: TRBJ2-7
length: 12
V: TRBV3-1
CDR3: CASSVRAGEQYF

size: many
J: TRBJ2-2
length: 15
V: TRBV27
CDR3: CASSQPGQNTGELFF

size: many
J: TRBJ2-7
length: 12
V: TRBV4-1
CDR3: CASSQEGHEQYF

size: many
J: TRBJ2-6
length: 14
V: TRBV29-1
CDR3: CSVVLGTGANVLTF

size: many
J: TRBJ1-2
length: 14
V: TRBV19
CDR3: CASRIKAPGYGYTF

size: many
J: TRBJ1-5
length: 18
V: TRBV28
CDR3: CASSYPSKTGWNNQPQHF

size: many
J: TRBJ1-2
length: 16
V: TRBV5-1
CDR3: CASSSSGQGGSYGYTF

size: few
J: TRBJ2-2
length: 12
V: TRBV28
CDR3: CASRPTAGELFF

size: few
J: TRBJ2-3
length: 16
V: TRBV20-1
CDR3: CSARGGGTGGTDTQYF

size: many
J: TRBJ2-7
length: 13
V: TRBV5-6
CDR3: CASSLAGPYEQYF

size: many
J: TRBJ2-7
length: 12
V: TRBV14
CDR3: CASSQDGSEQYF

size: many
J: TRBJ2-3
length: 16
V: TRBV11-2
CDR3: CASSTRLAIGLDTQYF

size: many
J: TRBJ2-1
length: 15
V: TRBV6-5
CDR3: CASSRLTGIYNEQFF

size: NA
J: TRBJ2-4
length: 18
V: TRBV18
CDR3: CASSRYAGTGEAKNIQYF

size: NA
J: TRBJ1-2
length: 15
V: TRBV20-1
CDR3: CSALNYRDQNYGYTF

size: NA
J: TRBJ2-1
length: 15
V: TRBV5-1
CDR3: CASSLDRSSYNEQFF

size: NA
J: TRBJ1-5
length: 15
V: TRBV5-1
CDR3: CASSLQGQSNQPQNF